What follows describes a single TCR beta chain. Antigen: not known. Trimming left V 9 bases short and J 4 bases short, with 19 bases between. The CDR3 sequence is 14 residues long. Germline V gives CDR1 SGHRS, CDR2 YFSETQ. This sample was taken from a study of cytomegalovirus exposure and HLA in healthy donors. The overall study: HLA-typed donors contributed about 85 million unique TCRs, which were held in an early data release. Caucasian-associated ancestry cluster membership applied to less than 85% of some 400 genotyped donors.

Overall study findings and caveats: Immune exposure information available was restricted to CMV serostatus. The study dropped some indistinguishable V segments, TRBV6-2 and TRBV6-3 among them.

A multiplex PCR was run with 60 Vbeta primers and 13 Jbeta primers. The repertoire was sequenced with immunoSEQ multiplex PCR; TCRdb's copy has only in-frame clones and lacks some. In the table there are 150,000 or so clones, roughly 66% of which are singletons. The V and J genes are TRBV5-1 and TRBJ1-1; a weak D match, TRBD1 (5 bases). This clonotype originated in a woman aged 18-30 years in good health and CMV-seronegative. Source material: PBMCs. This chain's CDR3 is CATSVGEFSTEAFF. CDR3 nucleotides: TGCGCCACCTCGGTAGGGGAATTTAGCACTGAAGCTTTCTTT.